Each of the 21 T cell receptor beta chains below was sequenced from the same sample in a study of cytomegalovirus exposure and HLA in healthy donors (dated by TCRdb to 2017 to 2019). The library was prepared using the immunoSEQ multiplex PCR assay. TCRdb took over this immuneACCESS table, retaining in-frame rearrangements with V and J assigned. Such tables are incomplete; in checked studies, under half of the missing clones stem from an unresolved V gene, and the remainder is unexplained. The sample has about 200,000 clones on record, 70% to 90% of them singletons. The leading ten clones occupy around 5.6% of the sample. Specimen: PBMCs. Receptor source: a woman aged 18-29 years in good health and CMV-seronegative.

A few counts support this clone. This chain uses TRBV5-1 with TRBJ2-1; TRBD1 is a possible D gene (5 bases). V was trimmed by 1 base and J by 4 bases, leaving 12 bases between them. The CDR3 consists of 15 residues. Germline-derived CDR1 and CDR2 are SGHRS and YFSETQ. The CDR3 DNA follows: TGCGCCAGCAGCTTGTGGGATCAGGGATACAATGAGCAGTTCTTC. It specifies CASSLWDQGYNEQFF.

The rearrangement links TRBV5-1 to TRBJ1-2; D possibly corresponds to TRBD1 (6 bases). Trimming pared 0 bases from V and 4 bases from J, leaving 10 bases between. Germline CDR1 is SGHRS and CDR2 is YFSETQ. The CDR3 is 14 residues long. The CDR3 loop reads CASSLEGGGYGYTF. In DNA, the CDR3 is TGCGCCAGCAGCTTGGAGGGGGGCGGCTATGGCTACACCTTC. The variable domain in full, completed from reference TRBV5-1 and TRBJ1-2, reads KAGVTQTPRYLIKTRGQQVTLSCSPISGHRSVSWYQQTPGQGLQFLFEYFSETQRNKGNFPGRFSGRQFSNSRSEMNVSTLELGDSALYLCASSLEGGGYGYTFGSGTRLTVV.

The chain couples TRBV12-5 to TRBJ2-1, with 9 bases lining up with TRBD1. This CDR3 has 17 residues. V was clipped by 5 bases and J by 6 bases; unmatched bases: 14. Germline V gene sequence: CDR1 LGHNT, CDR2 FRNRAP. CDR3 in amino acids: CASGPPTGTGRSNEQFF. The DNA for the CDR3 is TGTGCTAGTGGTCCGCCTACCGGGACAGGGAGAAGCAATGAGCAGTTCTTC.

This sequence joins TRBV5-1 and TRBJ2-2, with 12 bases lining up with TRBD2. This CDR3 is built from 18 residues. With 4 bases clipped from V and 1 base from J, the junction kept 8 bases outside the gene matches. Per the germline V gene, CDR1 is SGHRS and CDR2 is YFSETQ. The CDR3 region has the DNA TGCGCCAGCAGCACAAAGACTAGCGGGGGCGTGAACACCGGGGAGCTGTTTTTT. Protein sequence: CASSTKTSGGVNTGELFF.

The chain recombines TRBV23-1 with TRBJ1-2, with a possible D match to TRBD1 (6 bases). TRBV23-1 carries the ORF label, with uncertain function. The V gene lost 6 bases and the J gene lost 5 bases, with 16 bases spanning the gap. The CDR3 has 14 residues. The CDR3 bases are TGCGCCAGCAGGAATCGGGACAAGGCATATGGCTACACCTTC. Its translation is CASRNRDKAYGYTF.

The CDR3 bases are TGCAGCGTTGTAGTCACTAGCCTCTACGAGCAGTACTTC. Encoded protein: CSVVVTSLYEQYF. The chain is built from TRBV29-1 and TRBJ2-7; the D gene is possibly TRBD2 (6 bases). CDR1 is SQVTM and CDR2 is ANQGSEA in the germline V gene. The CDR3 extends over 13 amino acids. V lost 4 bases, J lost 3 bases, and 13 bases lay in between.

The chain has TRBV19 and TRBJ2-7; D is undetermined. CDR3 size: 11 residues. Germline V CDR1 and CDR2: LNHDA, SQIVND (reference sequence). Trimming shortened V by 3 bases and J by 3 bases, and 3 bases separated the two germline ends. In DNA form, the CDR3 reads TGTGCCAGTAGTATTGGCTACGAGCAGTACTTC. Translated, it gives CASSIGYEQYF.

The chain has TRBV7-6 and TRBJ2-1; 10 nucleotides match TRBD1. The CDR3 is 14 amino acids. Germline V gene sequence: CDR1 SGHVS, CDR2 FNYEAQ. J was trimmed by 8 bases and V by 6 bases; bases with no gene match: 7. CDR3 DNA sequence: TGTGCCAGCAGTCCACCTGGACAGGGGGATGAGCAGTTCTTC. Its protein is CASSPPGQGDEQFF.

The chain employs TRBV2 and TRBJ2-3; no firm D call. From germline, CDR1 is SNHLY and CDR2 FYNNEI. Trimming shortened V by 1 base and J by 0 bases, and 8 bases separated the two germline ends. The length of the CDR3 is 15 residues. In nucleotides, the CDR3 is TGTGCCAGCAGTGAAGTTGAGTTTAGCACAGATACGCAGTATTTT. Its translation is CASSEVEFSTDTQYF.

The DNA for the CDR3 is TGTGCCTGGAGTGTGTGGGAACGGGGAACTGAAGCTTTCTTT. It translates to CAWSVWERGTEAFF. This chain connects TRBV30 to TRBJ1-1, with D hard to call. The V and J ends lost 0 bases and 5 bases respectively, with 13 bases between them. The CDR3 extends over 14 amino acids. Germline V gene sequence: CDR1 GTSNPN, CDR2 SVGIG (reference sequence).

This clone was detected once. The gene calls are TRBV7-6 and TRBJ2-3; 12 positions agree with TRBD2. V lost 2 bases, J lost 2 bases, and 2 bases stayed unmatched. Looked up from germline, CDR1 is SGHVS and CDR2 is FNYEAQ. The CDR3 runs to 16 residues. CDR3 sequence reads: CASSLRTSGATDTQYF. CDR3 coding DNA: TGTGCCAGCAGCTTAAGGACTAGCGGGGCCACAGATACGCAGTATTTT.

This clone has just one count. The chain couples TRBV15 to TRBJ1-5; TRBD1 aligns across 8 bases. CDR1 and CDR2 (germline): LNHNV, YYDKDF (reference sequence). CDR3 length: 13 residues. Germline trimming cut 5 bases from V and 7 bases from J; bases unmatched to any gene: 4. The CDR3 DNA reads TGTGCCACCAGCCACGACAGGGGACAGCCCCAGCATTTT. Residues: CATSHDRGQPQHF.

This chain connects TRBV9 to TRBJ1-2; tentatively, D is TRBD1 (5 bases). This CDR3 has 14 residues. Germline loops: CDR1 SGDLS, CDR2 YYNGEE. With 3 bases removed from V and 4 bases from J, the gap between germline ends came to 13 bases. The CDR3 here is CASSAGTAAYGYTF. CDR3 DNA: TGTGCCAGCAGCGCCGGGACGGCGGCCTATGGCTACACCTTC.

The chain couples TRBV23-1 to TRBJ1-5; D unclear. TRBV23-1 is an open reading frame whose function is uncertain. Trimming shortened V by 2 bases and J by 5 bases, and 16 bases separated the two germline ends. There are 16 residues in the CDR3. The CDR3 loop is CASSQTLPHGYQPQHF. CDR3 in DNA: TGCGCCAGCAGTCAAACCCTCCCCCACGGGTATCAGCCCCAGCATTTT.

The V and J genes are TRBV5-4 and TRBJ2-3; a weak D match, TRBD1 (6 bases). The CDR3 extends over 14 amino acids. Germline lookup yields CDR1 SGHNT and CDR2 YYREEE (reference sequence). V lost 4 bases, J lost 4 bases, and 13 bases lay in between. This CDR3 reads CASSLLKGADTQYF. In DNA, the CDR3 is TGTGCCAGCAGCCTGTTGAAGGGGGCAGATACGCAGTATTTT.

The CDR3 spells CASSSFGGVDEQFF. The DNA of the CDR3 is TGTGCCAGCAGTTCGTTCGGGGGTGTTGATGAGCAGTTCTTC. The chain carries TRBV6-5 and TRBJ2-1; perhaps TRBD2 as D (6 bases). The CDR3 spans 14 residues. Trimming shortened V by 4 bases and J by 8 bases, and 15 bases separated the two germline ends. CDR1 and CDR2 (germline): MNHEY, SVGAGI.

This clone was observed a few times. The V call is TRBV19, the J call TRBJ1-1, with a possible D match to TRBD1 (5 bases). The CDR3 covers 16 residues. Trimming left V 0 bases short and J 0 bases short, with 11 bases between. Germline CDR1 reads LNHDA; CDR2 reads SQIVND (reference sequence). CDR3 protein: CASSIDGQDMNTEAFF. DNA for the CDR3: TGTGCCAGTAGTATAGACGGACAAGACATGAACACTGAAGCTTTCTTT.

This chain joins TRBV9 and TRBJ1-3; D possibly corresponds to TRBD1 (5 bases). CDR1 is SGDLS and CDR2 is YYNGEE in the germline V gene. The CDR3 is 14 residues long. Trimming shortened V by 3 bases and J by 1 base, and 8 bases separated the two germline ends. The CDR3 nucleotides read TGTGCCAGCAGCGGCTCAGGGTCTGGAAACACCATATATTTT. Protein product: CASSGSGSGNTIYF.

This chain connects TRBV30 to TRBJ2-5; unclear D gene. V was pared by 4 bases and J by 4 bases, with 10 bases between. CDR1 GTSNPN and CDR2 SVGIG come from the germline V gene (reference sequence). The CDR3 covers 12 residues. The CDR3 region is CAWNSAAETQYF. CDR3 coding DNA: TGTGCCTGGAACTCGGCAGCAGAGACCCAGTACTTC.

Written as DNA, the CDR3 is TGTGCCAGCAGCGCCAATCTAGCGGGAGGGCCGGGAGAGACCCAGTACTTC. Its protein product is CASSANLAGGPGETQYF. V usage is TRBV9 and J usage is TRBJ2-5, with TRBD2 identical over 12 bases. Germline values: CDR1 SGDLS, CDR2 YYNGEE. The CDR3 is made up of 17 amino acids. With V trimmed by 3 bases and J by 4 bases, 10 bases remained unmatched.

This chain uses TRBV5-1 with TRBJ1-2; D unresolved. V was trimmed by 1 base and J by 0 bases, leaving 19 bases between them. CDR1 is SGHRS, CDR2 YFSETQ, per germline. The CDR3 extends over 18 amino acids. The CDR3 spells CASSLHNSRFSANYGYTF. CDR3 in DNA: TGCGCCAGCAGCTTGCACAACTCCAGATTTTCAGCTAACTATGGCTACACCTTC.